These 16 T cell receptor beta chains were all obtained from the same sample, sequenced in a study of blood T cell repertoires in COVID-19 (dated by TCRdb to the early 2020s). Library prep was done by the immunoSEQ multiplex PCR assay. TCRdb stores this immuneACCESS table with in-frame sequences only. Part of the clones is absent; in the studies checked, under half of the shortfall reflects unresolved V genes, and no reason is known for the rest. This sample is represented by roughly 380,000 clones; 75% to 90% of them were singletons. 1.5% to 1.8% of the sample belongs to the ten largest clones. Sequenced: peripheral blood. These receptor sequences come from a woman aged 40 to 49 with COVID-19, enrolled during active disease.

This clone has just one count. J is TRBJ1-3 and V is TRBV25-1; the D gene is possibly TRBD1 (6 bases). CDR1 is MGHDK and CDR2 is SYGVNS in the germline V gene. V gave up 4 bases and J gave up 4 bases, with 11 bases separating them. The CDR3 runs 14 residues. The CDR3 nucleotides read TGTGCCAGCAGTGCGACAGGTCTCGGAAACACCATATATTTT. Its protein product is CASSATGLGNTIYF.

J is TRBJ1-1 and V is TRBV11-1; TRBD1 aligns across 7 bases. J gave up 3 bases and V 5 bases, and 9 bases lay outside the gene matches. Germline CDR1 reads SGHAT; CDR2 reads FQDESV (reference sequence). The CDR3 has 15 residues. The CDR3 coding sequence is TGTGCCAGCAGCAACCGGGACAGTCCATACACTGAAGCTTTCTTT. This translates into CASSNRDSPYTEAFF.

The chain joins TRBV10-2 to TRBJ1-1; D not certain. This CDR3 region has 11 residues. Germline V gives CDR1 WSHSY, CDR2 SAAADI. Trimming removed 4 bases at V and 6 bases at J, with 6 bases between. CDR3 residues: CASSGLSEAFF. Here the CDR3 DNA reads TGCGCCAGCAGTGGACTGTCTGAAGCTTTCTTT.

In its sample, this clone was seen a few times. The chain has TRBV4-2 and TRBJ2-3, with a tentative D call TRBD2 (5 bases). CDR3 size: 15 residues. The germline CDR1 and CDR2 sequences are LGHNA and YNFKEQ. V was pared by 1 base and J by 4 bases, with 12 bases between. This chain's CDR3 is CASSQGGGEADTQYF. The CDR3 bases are TGTGCCAGCAGCCAAGGAGGAGGAGAGGCAGATACGCAGTATTTT.

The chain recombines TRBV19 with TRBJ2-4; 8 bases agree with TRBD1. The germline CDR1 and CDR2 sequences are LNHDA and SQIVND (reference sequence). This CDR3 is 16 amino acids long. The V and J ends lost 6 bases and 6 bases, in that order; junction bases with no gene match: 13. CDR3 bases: TGTGCCAGTAGCTACAGGGGGATGCCCAAAGGAAACATTCAGTACTTC. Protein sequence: CASSYRGMPKGNIQYF. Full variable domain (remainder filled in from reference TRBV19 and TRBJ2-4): DGGITQSPKYLFRKEGQNVTLSCEQNLNHDAMYWYRQDPGQGLRLIYYSQIVNDFQKGDIAEGYSVSREKKESFPLTVTSAQKNPTAFYLCASSYRGMPKGNIQYFGAGTRLSVL.

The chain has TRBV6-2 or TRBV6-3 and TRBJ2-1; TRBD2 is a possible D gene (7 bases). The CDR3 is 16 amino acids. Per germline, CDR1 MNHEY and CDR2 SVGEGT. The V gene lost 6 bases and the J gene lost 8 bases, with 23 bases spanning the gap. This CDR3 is CASSRGKGGGPYEQFF. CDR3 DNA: TGTGCCAGCAGCCGGGGGAAAGGGGGGGGCCCTTATGAGCAGTTCTTC.

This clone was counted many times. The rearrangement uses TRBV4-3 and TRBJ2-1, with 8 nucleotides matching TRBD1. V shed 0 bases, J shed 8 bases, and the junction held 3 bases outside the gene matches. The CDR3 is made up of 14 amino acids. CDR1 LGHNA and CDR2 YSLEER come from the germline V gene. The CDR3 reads CASSQDPGGHEQFF. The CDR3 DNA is TGCGCCAGCAGCCAAGATCCAGGGGGCCATGAGCAGTTCTTC.

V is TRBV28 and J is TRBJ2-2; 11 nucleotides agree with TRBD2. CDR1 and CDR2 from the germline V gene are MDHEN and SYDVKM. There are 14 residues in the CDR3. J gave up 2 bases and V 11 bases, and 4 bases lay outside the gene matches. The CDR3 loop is CAAGTSGNTGELFF. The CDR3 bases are TGTGCCGCCGGGACTAGCGGAAACACCGGGGAGCTGTTTTTT.

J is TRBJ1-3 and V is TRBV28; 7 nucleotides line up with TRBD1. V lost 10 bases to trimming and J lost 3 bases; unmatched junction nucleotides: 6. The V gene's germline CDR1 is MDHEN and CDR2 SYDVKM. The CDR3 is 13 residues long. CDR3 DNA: TGTGCCATCTCAGACAGGGTTGGAAACACCATATATTTT. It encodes CAISDRVGNTIYF.

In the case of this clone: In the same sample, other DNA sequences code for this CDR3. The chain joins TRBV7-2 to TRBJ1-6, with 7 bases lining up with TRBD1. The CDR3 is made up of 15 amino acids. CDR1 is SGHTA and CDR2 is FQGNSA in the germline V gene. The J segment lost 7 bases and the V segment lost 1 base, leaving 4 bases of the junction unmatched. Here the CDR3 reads CASSLGGQTNSPLHF. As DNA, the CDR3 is TGTGCCAGCAGCTTAGGGGGACAGACCAATTCACCCCTCCACTTT.

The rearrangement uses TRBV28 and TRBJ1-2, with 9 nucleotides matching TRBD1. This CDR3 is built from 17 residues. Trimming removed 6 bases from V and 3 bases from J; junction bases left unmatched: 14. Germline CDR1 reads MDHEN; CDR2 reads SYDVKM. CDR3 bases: TGTGCCAGCAGCTCGGTTGTAGGGACAGGGTTGGACTATGGCTACACCTTC. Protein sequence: CASSSVVGTGLDYGYTF.

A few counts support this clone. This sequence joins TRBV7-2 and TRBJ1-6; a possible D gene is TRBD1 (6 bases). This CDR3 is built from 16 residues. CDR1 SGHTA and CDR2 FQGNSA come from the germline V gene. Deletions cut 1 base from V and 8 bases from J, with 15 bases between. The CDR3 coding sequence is TGTGCCAGCAGCTTAGTCTACAGGGTTGCGGATTCACCCCTCCACTTT. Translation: CASSLVYRVADSPLHF.

The CDR3, as DNA: TGTGCCAGCAGCTTAGGTAGGGGATCTGAAGCTTTCTTT. It yields the protein CASSLGRGSEAFF. The rearrangement links TRBV7-6 to TRBJ1-1; D possibly corresponds to TRBD1 (5 bases). Per the germline V gene, CDR1 is SGHVS and CDR2 is FNYEAQ. The CDR3 extends over 13 amino acids. V was pared by 1 base and J by 6 bases, with 9 bases between.

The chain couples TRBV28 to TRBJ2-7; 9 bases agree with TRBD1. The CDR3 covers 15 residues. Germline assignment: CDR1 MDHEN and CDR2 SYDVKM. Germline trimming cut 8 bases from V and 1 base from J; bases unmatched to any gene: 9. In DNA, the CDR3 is TGTGCCAGCTCGTCCTCGGGACAGGGATCCTACGAGCAGTACTTC. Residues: CASSSSGQGSYEQYF. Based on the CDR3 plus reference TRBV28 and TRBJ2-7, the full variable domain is DVKVTQSSRYLVKRTGEKVFLECVQDMDHENMFWYRQDPGLGLRLIYFSYDVKMKEKGDIPEGYSVSREKKERFSLILESASTNQTSMYLCASSSSGQGSYEQYFGPGTRLTVT.

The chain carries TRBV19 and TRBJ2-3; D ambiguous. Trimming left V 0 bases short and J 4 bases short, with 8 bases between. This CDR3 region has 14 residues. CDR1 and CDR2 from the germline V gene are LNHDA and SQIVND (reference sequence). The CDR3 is CASSIDEFPDTQYF. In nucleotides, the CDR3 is TGTGCCAGTAGTATAGACGAGTTCCCAGATACGCAGTATTTT.

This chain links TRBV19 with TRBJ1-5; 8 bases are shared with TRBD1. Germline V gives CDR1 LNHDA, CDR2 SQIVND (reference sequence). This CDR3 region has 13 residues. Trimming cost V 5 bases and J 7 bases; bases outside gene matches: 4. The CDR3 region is CASSRTGSQPQHF. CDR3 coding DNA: TGTGCCAGTAGTCGGACAGGGAGCCAGCCCCAGCATTTT.